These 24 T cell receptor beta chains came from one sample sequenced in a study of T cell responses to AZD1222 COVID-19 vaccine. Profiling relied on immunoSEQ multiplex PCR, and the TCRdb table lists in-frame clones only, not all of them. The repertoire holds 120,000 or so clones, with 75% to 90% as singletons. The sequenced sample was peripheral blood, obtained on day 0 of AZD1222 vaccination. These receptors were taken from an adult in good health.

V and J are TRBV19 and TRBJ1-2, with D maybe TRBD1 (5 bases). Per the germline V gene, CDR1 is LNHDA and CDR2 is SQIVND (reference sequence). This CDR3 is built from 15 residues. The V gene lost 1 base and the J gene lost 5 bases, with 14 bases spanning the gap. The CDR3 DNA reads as TGTGCCAGTAGTATAGTTGGGGGAAGCCAGTATGGCTACACCTTC. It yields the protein CASSIVGGSQYGYTF.

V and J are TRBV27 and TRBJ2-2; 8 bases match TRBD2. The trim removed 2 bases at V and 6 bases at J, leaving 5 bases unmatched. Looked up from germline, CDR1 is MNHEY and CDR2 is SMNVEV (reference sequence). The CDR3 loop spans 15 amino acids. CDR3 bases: TGTGCCAGCAGTTTAGGACTAGCTCGGTCCGGGGAGCTGTTTTTT. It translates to CASSLGLARSGELFF.

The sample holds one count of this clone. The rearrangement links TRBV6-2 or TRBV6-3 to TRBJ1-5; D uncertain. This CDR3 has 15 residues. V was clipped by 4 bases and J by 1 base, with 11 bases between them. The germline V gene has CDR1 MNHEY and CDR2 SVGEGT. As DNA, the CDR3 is TGTGCCAGCAGTTCCCGATCGGGGAGCAATCAGCCCCAGCATTTT. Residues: CASSSRSGSNQPQHF.

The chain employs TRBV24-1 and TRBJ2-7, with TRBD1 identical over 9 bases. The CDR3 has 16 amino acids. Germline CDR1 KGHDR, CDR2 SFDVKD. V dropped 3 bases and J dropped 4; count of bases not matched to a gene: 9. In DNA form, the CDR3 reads TGTGCCACCAGTGATCCCCCCGGGACAGGGACGTACGAGCAGTACTTC. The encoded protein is CATSDPPGTGTYEQYF.

CDR3 protein: CASSVRPHRGELFF. CDR3 bases: TGTGCCAGCAGCGTTAGACCTCATCGGGGGGAGCTGTTTTTT. The chain carries TRBV3-1 (or the pseudogene TRBV3-2) and TRBJ2-2; D call uncertain. From germline, CDR1 is LGHDT and CDR2 YNNKEL (reference sequence). This CDR3 spans 14 amino acids. Trimming pared 5 bases from V and 8 bases from J, leaving 15 bases between.

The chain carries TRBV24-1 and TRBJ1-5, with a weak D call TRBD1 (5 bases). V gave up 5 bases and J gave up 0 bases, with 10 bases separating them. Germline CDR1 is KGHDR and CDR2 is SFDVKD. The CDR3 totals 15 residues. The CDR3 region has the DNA TGTGCCACCAGTGCTGGGACTATTAGCAATCAGCCCCAGCATTTT. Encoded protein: CATSAGTISNQPQHF.

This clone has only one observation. CDR3: CASSFMDTQYF. The CDR3, as DNA: TGTGCCAGCAGCTTTATGGATACGCAGTATTTT. The chain uses TRBV7-2 and TRBJ2-3; no definite D call. Trimming pared 3 bases from V and 6 bases from J, leaving 4 bases between. CDR3 length: 11 residues. Germline V CDR1 and CDR2: SGHTA, FQGNSA. The whole variable domain, filled in from reference TRBV7-2 and TRBJ2-3, reads GAGVSQSPSNKVTEKGKDVELRCDPISGHTALYWYRQSLGQGLEFLIYFQGNSAPDKSGLPSDRFSAERTGGSVSTLTIQRTQQEDSAVYLCASSFMDTQYFGPGTRLTVL.

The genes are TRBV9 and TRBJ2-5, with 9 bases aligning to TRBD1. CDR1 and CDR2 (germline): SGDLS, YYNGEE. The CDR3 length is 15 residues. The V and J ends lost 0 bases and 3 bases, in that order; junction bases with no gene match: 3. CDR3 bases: TGTGCCAGCAGCGTAGGGGACAGGGCGAAAGAGACCCAGTACTTC. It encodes CASSVGDRAKETQYF. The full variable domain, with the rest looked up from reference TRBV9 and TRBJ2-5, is DSGVTQTPKHLITATGQRVTLRCSPRSGDLSVYWYQQSLDQGLQFLIQYYNGEERAKGNILERFSAQQFPDLHSELNLSSLELGDSALYFCASSVGDRAKETQYFGPGTRLLVL.

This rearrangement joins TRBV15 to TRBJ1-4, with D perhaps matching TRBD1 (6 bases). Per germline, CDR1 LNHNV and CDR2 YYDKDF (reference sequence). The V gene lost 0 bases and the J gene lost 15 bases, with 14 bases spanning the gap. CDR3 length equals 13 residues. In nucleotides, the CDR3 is TGTGCCACCAGCAGAGAGCAAGGACAGTCAGTGTTTTTT. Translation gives CATSREQGQSVFF.

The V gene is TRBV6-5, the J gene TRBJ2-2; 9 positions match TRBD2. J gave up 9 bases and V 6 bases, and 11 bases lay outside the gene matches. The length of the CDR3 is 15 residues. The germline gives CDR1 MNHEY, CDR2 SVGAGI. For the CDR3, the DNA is TGTGCCAGCAGGCTAGGGGCGGGAGGGCCGAGGGAGCTGTTTTTT. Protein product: CASRLGAGGPRELFF.

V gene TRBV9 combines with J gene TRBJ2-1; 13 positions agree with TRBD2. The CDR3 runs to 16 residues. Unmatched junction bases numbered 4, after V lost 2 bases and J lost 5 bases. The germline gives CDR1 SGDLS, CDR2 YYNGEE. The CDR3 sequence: CASSVGTSGVNNEQFF. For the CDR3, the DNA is TGTGCCAGCAGCGTGGGGACTAGCGGGGTAAACAATGAGCAGTTCTTC.

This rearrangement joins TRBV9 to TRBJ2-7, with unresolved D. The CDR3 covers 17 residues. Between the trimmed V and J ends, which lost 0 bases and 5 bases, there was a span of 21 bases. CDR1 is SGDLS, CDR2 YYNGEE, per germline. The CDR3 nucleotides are TGTGCCAGCAGCGTAGGTAGTACCCCTGGCCGCCCCAACGAGCAGTACTTC. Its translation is CASSVGSTPGRPNEQYF. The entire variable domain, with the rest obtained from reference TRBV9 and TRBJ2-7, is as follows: DSGVTQTPKHLITATGQRVTLRCSPRSGDLSVYWYQQSLDQGLQFLIQYYNGEERAKGNILERFSAQQFPDLHSELNLSSLELGDSALYFCASSVGSTPGRPNEQYFGPGTRLTVT.

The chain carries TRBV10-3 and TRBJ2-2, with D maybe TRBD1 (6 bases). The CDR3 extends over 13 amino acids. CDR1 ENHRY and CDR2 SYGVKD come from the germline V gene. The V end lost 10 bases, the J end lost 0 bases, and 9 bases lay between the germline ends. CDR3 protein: CATGTSNTGELFF. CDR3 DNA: TGTGCCACAGGGACATCGAACACCGGGGAGCTGTTTTTT.

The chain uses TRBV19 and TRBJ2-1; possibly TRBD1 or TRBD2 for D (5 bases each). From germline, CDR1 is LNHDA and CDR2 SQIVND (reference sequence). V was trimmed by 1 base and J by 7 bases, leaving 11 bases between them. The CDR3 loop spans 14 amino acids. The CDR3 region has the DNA TGTGCCAGTAGTATAGTGGGGGTCGCGAATGAGCAGTTCTTC. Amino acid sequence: CASSIVGVANEQFF.

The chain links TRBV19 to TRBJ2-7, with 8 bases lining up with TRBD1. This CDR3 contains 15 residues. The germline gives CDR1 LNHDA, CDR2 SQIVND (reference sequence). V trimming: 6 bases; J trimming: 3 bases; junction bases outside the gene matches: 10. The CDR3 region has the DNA TGTGCCAGTAGCATAACAGGGGGAATTGACTACGAGCAGTACTTC. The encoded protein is CASSITGGIDYEQYF.

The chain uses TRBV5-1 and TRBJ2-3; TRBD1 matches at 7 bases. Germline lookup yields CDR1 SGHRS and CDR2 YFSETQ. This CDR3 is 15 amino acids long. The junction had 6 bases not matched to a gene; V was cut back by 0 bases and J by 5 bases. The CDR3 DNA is TGCGCCAGCAGCTTGGGGGCAGGGGGTGAAGATACGCAGTATTTT. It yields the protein CASSLGAGGEDTQYF. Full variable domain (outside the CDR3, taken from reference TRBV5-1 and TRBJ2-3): KAGVTQTPRYLIKTRGQQVTLSCSPISGHRSVSWYQQTPGQGLQFLFEYFSETQRNKGNFPGRFSGRQFSNSRSEMNVSTLELGDSALYLCASSLGAGGEDTQYFGPGTRLTVL.

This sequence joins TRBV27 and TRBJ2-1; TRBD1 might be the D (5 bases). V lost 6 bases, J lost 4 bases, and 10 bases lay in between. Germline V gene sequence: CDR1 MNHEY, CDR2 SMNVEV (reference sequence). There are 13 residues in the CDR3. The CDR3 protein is CASRAGIYNEQFF. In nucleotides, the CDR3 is TGTGCCAGCAGGGCAGGGATTTACAATGAGCAGTTCTTC.

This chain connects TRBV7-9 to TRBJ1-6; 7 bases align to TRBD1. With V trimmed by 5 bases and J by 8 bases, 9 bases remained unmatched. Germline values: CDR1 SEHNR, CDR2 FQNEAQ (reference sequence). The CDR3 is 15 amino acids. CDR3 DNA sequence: TGTGCCAGCAGCCGGAACAGGGGTCCAGATTCACCCCTCCACTTT. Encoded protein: CASSRNRGPDSPLHF.

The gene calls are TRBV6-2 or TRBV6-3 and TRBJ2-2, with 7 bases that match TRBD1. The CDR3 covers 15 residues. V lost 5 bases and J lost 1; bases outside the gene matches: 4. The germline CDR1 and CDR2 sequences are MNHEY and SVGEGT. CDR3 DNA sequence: TGTGCCAGCAGTCGGGACAGTAGGAACACCGGGGAGCTGTTTTTT. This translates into CASSRDSRNTGELFF.

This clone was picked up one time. The CDR3 DNA is TGTGCCAGCAGCTCCTCAAGGGGCAGCGAAAAAACTAACTATGGCTACACCTTC. It encodes CASSSSRGSEKTNYGYTF. The chain links TRBV11-2 to TRBJ1-2; TRBD1 might be the D (5 bases). Germline V CDR1 and CDR2: SGHAT, FQNNGV. The CDR3 is made up of 18 amino acids. Between the trimmed V and J ends, which lost 4 bases and 0 bases, there was a span of 21 bases.

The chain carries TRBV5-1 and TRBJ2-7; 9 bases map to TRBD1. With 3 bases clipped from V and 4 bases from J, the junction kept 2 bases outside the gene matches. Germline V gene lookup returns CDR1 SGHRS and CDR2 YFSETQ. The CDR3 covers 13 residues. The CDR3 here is CASSYGQGYEQYF. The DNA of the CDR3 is TGCGCCAGCAGCTACGGACAGGGGTACGAGCAGTACTTC.

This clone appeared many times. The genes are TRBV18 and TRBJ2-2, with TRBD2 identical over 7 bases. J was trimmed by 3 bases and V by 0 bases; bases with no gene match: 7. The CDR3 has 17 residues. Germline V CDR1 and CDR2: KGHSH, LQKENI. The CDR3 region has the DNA TGTGCCAGCTCACCACCGGGGAGGGGCGTTGACACCGGGGAGCTGTTTTTT. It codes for CASSPPGRGVDTGELFF.

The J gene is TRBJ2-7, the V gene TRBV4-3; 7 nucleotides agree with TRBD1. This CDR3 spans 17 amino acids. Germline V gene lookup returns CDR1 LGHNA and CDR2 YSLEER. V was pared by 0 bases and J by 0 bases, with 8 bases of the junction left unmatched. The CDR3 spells CASSQDPTGESSYEQYF. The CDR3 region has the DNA TGCGCCAGCAGCCAAGATCCAACAGGGGAGAGCTCCTACGAGCAGTACTTC.

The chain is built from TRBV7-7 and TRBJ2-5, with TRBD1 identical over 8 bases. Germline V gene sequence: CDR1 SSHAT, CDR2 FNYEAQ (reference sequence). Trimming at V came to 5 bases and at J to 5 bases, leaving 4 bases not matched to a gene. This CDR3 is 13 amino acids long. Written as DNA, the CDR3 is TGTGCCAGCAGCCAGGGGGCGGGGGAGACCCAGTACTTC. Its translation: CASSQGAGETQYF. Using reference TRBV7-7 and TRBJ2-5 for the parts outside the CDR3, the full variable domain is GAGVSQSPRYKVTKRGQDVTLRCDPISSHATLYWYQQALGQGPEFLTYFNYEAQPDKSGLPSDRFSAERPEGSISTLTIQRTEQRDSAMYRCASSQGAGETQYFGPGTRLLVL.